The 2 T cell receptor beta chains below all came from one sample that was sequenced in a study of blood T cell repertoires in COVID-19. Here immunoSEQ multiplex PCR was the method, and the copy in TCRdb shows in-frame clones only, minus some. This sample yields 150,000 to 200,000 clones, of which roughly 83% are seen a single time; 6.5% to 8.5% belongs to the top ten. The source material was peripheral blood. Receptor source: a woman aged 40 to 50 with COVID-19, enrolled during active disease.

The chain joins TRBV28 to TRBJ1-1, with D tentatively TRBD1 (6 bases). The V end lost 5 bases, the J end lost 4 bases, and 17 bases lay between the germline ends. Germline CDR1 and CDR2: MDHEN and SYDVKM. This CDR3 contains 15 residues. CDR3 residues: CASSAHRVGGTEAFF. CDR3 nucleotide sequence: TGTGCCAGCAGTGCCCACAGGGTTGGGGGCACTGAAGCTTTCTTT.

The chain uses TRBV3-1 (or the pseudogene TRBV3-2) and TRBJ1-2; D is unclear. Trimming took off 1 base at V and 5 bases at J, with 11 bases between the two ends. CDR3 size: 14 residues. CDR1 and CDR2 (germline): LGHDT, YNNKEL (reference sequence). Here the CDR3 reads CASSQGRGPYGYTF. In DNA form, the CDR3 reads TGTGCCAGCAGCCAAGGTCGTGGCCCTTATGGCTACACCTTC.